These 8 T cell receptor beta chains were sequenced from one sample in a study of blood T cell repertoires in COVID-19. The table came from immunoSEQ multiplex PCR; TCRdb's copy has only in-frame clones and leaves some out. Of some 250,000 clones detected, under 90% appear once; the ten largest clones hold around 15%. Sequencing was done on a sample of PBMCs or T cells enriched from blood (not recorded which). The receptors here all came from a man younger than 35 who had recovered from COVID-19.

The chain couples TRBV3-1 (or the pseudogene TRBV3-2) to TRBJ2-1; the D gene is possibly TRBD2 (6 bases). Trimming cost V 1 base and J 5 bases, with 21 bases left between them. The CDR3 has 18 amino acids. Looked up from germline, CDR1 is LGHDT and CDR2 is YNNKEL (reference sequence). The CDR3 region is CASSQAGTGEVFHNEQFF. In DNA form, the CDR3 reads TGTGCCAGCAGCCAAGCCGGAACGGGAGAGGTTTTCCACAATGAGCAGTTCTTC.

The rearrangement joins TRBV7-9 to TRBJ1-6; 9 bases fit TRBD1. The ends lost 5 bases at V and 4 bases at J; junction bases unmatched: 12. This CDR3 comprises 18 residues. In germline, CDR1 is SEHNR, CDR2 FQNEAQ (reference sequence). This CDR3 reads CASSNGGQGLGYNSPLHF. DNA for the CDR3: TGTGCCAGCAGCAATGGGGGACAGGGTCTAGGATATAATTCACCCCTCCACTTT.

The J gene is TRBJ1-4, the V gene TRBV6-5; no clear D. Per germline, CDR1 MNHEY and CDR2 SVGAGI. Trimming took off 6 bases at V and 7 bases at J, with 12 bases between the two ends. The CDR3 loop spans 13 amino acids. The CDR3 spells CASSRGYGEKLFF. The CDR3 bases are TGTGCCAGCAGCAGAGGTTATGGTGAAAAACTGTTTTTT.

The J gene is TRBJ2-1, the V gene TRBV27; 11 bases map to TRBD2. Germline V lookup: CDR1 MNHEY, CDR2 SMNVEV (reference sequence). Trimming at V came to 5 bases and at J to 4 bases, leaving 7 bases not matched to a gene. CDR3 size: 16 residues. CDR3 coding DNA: TGTGCCAGCAGTATAGAGACTAGCGGGGTGTACAATGAGCAGTTCTTC. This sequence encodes CASSIETSGVYNEQFF.

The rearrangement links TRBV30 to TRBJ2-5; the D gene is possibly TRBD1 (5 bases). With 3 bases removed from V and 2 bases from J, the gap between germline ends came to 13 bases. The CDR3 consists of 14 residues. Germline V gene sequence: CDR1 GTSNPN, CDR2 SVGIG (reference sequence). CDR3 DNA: TGTGCCTGGAGGCCCAGGGTGTGGCAAGAGACCCAGTACTTC. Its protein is CAWRPRVWQETQYF.

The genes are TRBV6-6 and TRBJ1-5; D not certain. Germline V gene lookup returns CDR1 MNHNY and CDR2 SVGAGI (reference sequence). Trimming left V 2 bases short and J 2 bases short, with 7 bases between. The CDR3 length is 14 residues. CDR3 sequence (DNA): TGTGCCAGCAGTTACGTCAGCGGCAATCAGCCCCAGCATTTT. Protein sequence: CASSYVSGNQPQHF.

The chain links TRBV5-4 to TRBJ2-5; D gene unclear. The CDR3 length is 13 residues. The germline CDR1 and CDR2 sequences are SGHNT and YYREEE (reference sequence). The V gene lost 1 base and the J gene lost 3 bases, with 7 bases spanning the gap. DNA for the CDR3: TGTGCCAGCAGCTTGACCGTAGAAGAGACCCAGTACTTC. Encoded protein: CASSLTVEETQYF.

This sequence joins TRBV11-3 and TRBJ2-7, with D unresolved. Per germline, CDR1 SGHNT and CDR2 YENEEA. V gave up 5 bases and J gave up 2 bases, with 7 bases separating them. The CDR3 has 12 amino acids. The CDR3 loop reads CASSPRPYEQYF. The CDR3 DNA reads TGTGCCAGCAGCCCCAGGCCCTACGAGCAGTACTTC. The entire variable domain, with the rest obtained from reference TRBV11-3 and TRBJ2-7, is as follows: EAGVVQSPRYKIIEKKQPVAFWCNPISGHNTLYWYLQNLGQGPELLIRYENEEAVDDSQLPKDRFSAERLKGVDSTLKIQPAELGDSAVYLCASSPRPYEQYFGPGTRLTVT.